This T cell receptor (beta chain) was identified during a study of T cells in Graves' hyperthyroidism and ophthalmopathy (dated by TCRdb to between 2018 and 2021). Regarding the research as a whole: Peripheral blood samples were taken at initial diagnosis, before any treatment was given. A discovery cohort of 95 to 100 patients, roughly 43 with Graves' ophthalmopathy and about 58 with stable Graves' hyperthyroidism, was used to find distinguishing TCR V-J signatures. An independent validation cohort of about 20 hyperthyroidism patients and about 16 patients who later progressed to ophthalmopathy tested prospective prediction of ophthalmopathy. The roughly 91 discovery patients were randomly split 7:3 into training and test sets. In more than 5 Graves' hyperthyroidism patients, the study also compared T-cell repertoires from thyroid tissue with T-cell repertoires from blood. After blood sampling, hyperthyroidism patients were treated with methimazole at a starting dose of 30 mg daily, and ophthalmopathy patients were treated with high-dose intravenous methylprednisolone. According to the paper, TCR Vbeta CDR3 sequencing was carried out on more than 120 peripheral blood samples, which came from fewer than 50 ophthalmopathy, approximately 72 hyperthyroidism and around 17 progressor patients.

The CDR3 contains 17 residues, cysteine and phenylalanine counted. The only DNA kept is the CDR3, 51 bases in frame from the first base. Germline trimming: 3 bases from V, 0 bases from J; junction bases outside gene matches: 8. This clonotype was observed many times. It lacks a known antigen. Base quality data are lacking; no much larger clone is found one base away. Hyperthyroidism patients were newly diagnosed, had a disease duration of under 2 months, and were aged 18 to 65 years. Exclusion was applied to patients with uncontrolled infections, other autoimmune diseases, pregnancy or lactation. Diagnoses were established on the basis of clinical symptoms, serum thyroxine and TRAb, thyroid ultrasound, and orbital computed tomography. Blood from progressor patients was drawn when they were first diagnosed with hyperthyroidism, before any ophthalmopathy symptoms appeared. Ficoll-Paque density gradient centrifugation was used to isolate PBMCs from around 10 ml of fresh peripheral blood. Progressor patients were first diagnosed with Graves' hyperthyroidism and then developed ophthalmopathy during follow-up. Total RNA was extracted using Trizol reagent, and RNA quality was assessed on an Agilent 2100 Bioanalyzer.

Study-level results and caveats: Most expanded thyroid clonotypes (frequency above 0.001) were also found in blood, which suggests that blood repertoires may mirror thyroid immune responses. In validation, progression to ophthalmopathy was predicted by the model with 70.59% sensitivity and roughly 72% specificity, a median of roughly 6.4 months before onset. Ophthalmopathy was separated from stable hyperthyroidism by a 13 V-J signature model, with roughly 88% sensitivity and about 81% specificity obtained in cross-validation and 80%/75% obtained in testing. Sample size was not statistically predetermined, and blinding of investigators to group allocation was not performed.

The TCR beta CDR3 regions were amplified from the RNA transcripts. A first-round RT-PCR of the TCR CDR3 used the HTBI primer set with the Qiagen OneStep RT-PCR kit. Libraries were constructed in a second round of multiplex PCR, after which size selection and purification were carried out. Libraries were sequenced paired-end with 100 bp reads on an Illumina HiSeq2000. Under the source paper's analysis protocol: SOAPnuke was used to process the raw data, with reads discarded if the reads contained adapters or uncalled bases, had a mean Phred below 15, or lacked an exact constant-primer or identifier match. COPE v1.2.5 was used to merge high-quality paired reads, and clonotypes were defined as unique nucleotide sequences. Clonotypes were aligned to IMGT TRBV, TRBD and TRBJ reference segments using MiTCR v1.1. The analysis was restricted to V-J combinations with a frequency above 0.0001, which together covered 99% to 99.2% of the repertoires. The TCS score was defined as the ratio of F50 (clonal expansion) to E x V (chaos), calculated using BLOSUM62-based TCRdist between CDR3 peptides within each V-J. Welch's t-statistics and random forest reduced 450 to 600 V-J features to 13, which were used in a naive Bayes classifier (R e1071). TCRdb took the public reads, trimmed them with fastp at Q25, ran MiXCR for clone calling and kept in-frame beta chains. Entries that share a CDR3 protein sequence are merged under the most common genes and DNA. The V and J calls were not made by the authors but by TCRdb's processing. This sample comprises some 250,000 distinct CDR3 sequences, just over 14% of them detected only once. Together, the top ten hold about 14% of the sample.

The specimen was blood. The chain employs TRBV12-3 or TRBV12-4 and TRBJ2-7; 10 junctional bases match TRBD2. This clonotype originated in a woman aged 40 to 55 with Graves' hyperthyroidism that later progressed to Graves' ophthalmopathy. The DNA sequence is TGTGCCAGCAGTTTGGTGATAGCGGGAGGCCTCTCCTACGAGCAGTACTTC. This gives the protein CASSLVIAGGLSYEQYF.